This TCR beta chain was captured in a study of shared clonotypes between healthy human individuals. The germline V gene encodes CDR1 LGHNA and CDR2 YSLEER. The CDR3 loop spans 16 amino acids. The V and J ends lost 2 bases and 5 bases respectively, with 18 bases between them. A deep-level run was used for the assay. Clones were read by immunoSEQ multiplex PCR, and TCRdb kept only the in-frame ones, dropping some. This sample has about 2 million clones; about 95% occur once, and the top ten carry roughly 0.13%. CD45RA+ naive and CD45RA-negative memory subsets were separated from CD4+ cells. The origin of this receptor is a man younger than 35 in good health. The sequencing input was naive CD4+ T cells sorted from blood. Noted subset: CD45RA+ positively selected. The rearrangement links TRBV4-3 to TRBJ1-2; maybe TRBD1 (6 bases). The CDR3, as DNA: TGCGCCAGCAGCCAAATGACAGGCACCTTGAGGTATGGCTACACCTTC. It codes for CASSQMTGTLRYGYTF.